A selection of T cell receptor beta chains follows, all from one sample in a study of beta chain features in type 1 diabetes. This table comes from immunoSEQ multiplex PCR, and its TCRdb copy is limited to in-frame clones, with some not included. The data show over 700,000 clones, about a sixth seen once. The sample was naive CD4+ T cells from blood. All receptors come from a woman aged 18-35 years in good health. Each CDR3 is given with its conserved first and last residue. D genes are given only for firm matches.

NA	TRBV7-8	TRBJ2-1	CASRLDHSSYNEQFF
NA	TRBV21-1	TRBJ2-7	CASSKSPPSMGDIEYEQYF
NA	TRBV16	TRBJ1-4	CASSPGPTNEKLFF
NA	TRBV5-1	TRBJ2-1	CASSSGGGHEQFF
TRBD2	TRBV28	TRBJ2-1	CASRGLADSSYNEQFF
NA	TRBV9	TRBJ2-1	CASSATGSLRNEQFF
TRBD1	TRBV10-3	TRBJ2-7	CAISGDRGRYEQYF
TRBD1	TRBV28	TRBJ2-7	CASTQPGQGAYEQYF
TRBD1	TRBV6-1	TRBJ2-3	CASSEPGQGLDTQYF
TRBD1	TRBV7-2	TRBJ2-3	CASNRGSGTDTQYF
NA	TRBV19	TRBJ2-1	CASSNTRSSYNEQFF
NA	TRBV19	TRBJ1-1	CASSARSRTEAFF
NA	TRBV13	TRBJ2-5	CASSTWTEQETQYF
NA	TRBV7-2	TRBJ2-3	CASSLVERDTQYF
NA	TRBV27	TRBJ2-1	CASSPLWLHNEQFF
NA	TRBV5-6	TRBJ1-4	CASSLGSGGWEKLFF
TRBD1	TRBV4-2	TRBJ1-4	CASSLAGTDEKLFF
NA	TRBV28	TRBJ2-1	CASRKDRPNNEQFF
TRBD2	TRBV28	TRBJ2-1	CASTKRASGLSSYNEQFF
NA	TRBV5-1	TRBJ2-1	CASSPVGSQRVNEQFF
TRBD1	TRBV5-1	TRBJ1-1	CASSQDRAGTEAFF
TRBD2	TRBV7-2	TRBJ2-1	CASSLPRSELAGGHEQFF
NA	TRBV28	TRBJ1-3	CASSLLGTIYF
TRBD2	TRBV5-6	TRBJ2-7	CASSRLAGEGRYEQYF
NA	TRBV28	TRBJ2-7	CASSLDGYEQYF
NA	TRBV7-3	TRBJ2-6	CASSFTGANVLTF
NA	TRBV2	TRBJ2-7	CASSMNRYYEQYF
TRBD1	TRBV9	TRBJ2-2	CASSPRQGGNTGELFF
NA	TRBV27	TRBJ2-3	CASRTTNTDTQYF
NA	TRBV7-9	TRBJ2-5	CASSSGLWETQYF
TRBD1	TRBV6-6	TRBJ2-1	CASRSGTGSISEQFF
NA	TRBV11-2	TRBJ2-1	CASSSIRNNEQFF
NA	TRBV6-6	TRBJ2-2	CASSYSTGELFF
TRBD1	TRBV19	TRBJ2-1	CASSRIRDRRDREQFF
TRBD2	TRBV18	TRBJ2-5	CASSLGLAGGETQYF
NA	TRBV11-3	TRBJ2-1	CASSLGRVAHEQFF
NA	TRBV20-1	TRBJ1-1	CSARKNTEAFF
NA	TRBV27	TRBJ1-5	CASSSLGMPQHF
TRBD2	TRBV9	TRBJ2-3	CASSPSAGVQDTQYF
NA	TRBV5-4	TRBJ1-3	CASSSYLGWLSGNTIYF
NA	TRBV14	TRBJ2-5	CASSFARGQETQYF
TRBD2	TRBV5-1	TRBJ2-2	CARGVGEGRSAGELFF
NA	TRBV27	TRBJ2-7	CASSPTTPYEQYF